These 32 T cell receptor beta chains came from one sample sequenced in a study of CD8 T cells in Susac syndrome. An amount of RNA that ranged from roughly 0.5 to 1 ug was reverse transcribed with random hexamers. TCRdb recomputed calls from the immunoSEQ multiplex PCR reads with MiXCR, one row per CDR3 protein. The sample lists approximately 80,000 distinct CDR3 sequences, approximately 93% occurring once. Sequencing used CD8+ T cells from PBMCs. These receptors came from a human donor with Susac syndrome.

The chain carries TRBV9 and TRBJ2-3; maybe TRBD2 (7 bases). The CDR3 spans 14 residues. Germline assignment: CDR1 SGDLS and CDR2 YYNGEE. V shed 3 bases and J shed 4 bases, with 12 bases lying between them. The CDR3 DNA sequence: TGTGCCAGCAGCGCTGGCGGGGGCCCAGATACGCAGTATTTT. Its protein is CASSAGGGPDTQYF.

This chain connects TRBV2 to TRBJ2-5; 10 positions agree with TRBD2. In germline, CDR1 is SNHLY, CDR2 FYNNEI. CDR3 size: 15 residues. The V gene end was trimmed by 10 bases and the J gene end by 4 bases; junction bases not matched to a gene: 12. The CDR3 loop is CATPSGGAMVETQYF. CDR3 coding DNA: TGTGCCACCCCAAGCGGGGGGGCAATGGTAGAGACCCAGTACTTC.

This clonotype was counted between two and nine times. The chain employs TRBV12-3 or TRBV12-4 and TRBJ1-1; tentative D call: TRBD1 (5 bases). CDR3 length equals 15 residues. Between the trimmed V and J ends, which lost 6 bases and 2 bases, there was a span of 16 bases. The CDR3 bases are TGTGCCAGCAGGCGAGGACACGAGCTAAACACTGAAGCTTTCTTT. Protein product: CASRRGHELNTEAFF.

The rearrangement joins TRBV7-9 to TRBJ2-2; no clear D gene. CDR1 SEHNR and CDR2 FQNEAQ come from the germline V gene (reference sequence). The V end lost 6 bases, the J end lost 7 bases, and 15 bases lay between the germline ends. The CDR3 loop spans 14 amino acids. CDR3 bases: TGTGCCAGCAGACCCCCTCGTACGAGCGGGGAGCTGTTTTTT. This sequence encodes CASRPPRTSGELFF.

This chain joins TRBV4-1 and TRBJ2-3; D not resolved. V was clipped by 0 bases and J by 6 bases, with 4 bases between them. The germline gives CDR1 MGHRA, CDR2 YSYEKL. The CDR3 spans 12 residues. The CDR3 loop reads CASSQDEDTQYF. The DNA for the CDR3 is TGCGCCAGCAGCCAAGATGAGGATACGCAGTATTTT.

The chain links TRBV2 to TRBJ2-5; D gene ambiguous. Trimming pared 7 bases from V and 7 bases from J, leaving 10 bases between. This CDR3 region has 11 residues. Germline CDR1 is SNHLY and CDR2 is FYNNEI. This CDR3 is CASNPAGTQYF. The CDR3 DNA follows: TGTGCCAGCAACCCAGCCGGGACCCAGTACTTC.

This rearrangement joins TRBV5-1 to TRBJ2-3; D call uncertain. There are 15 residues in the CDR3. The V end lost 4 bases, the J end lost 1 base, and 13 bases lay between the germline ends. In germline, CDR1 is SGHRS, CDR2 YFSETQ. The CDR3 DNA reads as TGCGCCAGCAGCCGTATCCTAGTGGGCACAGATACGCAGTATTTT. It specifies CASSRILVGTDTQYF.

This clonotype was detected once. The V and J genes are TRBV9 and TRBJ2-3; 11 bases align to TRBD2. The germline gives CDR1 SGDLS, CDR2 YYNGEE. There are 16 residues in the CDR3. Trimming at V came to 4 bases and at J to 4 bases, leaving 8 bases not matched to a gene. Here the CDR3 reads CASSHTLAGGPDTQYF. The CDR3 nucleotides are TGTGCCAGCAGCCACACCTTAGCGGGGGGGCCAGATACGCAGTATTTT. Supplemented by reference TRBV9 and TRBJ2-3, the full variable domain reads DSGVTQTPKHLITATGQRVTLRCSPRSGDLSVYWYQQSLDQGLQFLIQYYNGEERAKGNILERFSAQQFPDLHSELNLSSLELGDSALYFCASSHTLAGGPDTQYFGPGTRLTVL.

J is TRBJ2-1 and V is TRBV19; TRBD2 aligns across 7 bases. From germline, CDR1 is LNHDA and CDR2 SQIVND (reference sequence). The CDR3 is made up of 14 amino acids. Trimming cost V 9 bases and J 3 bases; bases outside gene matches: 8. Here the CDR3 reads CASAAGVNYNEQFF. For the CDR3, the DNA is TGTGCCAGCGCGGCGGGGGTTAACTACAATGAGCAGTTCTTC.

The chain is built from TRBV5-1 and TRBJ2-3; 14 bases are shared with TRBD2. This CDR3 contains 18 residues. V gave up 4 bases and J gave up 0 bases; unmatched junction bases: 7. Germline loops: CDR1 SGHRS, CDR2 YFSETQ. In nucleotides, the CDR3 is TGCGCCAGCAGCGGAGACGGACTAGCGGGGGGAAGCACAGATACGCAGTATTTT. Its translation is CASSGDGLAGGSTDTQYF.

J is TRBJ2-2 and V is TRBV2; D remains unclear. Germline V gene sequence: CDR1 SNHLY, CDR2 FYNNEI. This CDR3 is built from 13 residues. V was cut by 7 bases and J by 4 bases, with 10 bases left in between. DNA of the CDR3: TGTGCCAGCATGGGCCGCGGCACCGGGGAGCTGTTTTTT. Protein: CASMGRGTGELFF.

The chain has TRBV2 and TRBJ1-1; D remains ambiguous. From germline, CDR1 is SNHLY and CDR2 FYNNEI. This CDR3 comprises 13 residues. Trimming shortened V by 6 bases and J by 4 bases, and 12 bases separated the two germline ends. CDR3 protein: CASSPSGGTEAFF. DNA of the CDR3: TGTGCCAGCAGCCCCTCGGGTGGCACTGAAGCTTTCTTT.

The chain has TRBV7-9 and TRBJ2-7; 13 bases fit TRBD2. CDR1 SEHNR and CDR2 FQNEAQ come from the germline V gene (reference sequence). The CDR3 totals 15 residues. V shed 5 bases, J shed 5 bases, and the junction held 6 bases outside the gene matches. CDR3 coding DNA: TGTGCCAGCAGCGGGACTAGCGGGATTATCCACGAGCAGTACTTC. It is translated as CASSGTSGIIHEQYF.

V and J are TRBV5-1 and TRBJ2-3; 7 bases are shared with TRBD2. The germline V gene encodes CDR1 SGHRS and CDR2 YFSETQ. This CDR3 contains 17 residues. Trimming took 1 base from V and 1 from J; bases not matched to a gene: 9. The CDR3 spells CASSLKVRLAGTDTQYF. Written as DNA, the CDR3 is TGCGCCAGCAGCTTGAAGGTTCGGCTAGCGGGCACAGATACGCAGTATTTT.

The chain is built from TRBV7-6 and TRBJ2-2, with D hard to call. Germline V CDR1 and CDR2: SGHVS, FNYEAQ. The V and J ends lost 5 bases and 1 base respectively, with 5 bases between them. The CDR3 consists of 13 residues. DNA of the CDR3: TGTGCCAGCAGCATCCTGAACACCGGGGAGCTGTTTTTT. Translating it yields CASSILNTGELFF.

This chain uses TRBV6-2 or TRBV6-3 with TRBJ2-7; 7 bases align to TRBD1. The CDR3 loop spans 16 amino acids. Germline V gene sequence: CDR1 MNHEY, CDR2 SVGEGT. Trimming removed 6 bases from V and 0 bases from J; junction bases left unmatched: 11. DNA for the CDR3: TGTGCCAGCAGGAGAAGCCGGGACAGTAGCTCCTACGAGCAGTACTTC. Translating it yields CASRRSRDSSSYEQYF.

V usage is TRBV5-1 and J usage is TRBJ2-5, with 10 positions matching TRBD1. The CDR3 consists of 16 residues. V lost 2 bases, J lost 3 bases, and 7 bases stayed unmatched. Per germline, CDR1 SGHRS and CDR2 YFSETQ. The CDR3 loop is CASSFRDRGVKETQYF. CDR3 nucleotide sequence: TGCGCCAGCAGCTTCCGGGACAGGGGAGTGAAAGAGACCCAGTACTTC. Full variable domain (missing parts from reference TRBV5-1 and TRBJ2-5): KAGVTQTPRYLIKTRGQQVTLSCSPISGHRSVSWYQQTPGQGLQFLFEYFSETQRNKGNFPGRFSGRQFSNSRSEMNVSTLELGDSALYLCASSFRDRGVKETQYFGPGTRLLVL.

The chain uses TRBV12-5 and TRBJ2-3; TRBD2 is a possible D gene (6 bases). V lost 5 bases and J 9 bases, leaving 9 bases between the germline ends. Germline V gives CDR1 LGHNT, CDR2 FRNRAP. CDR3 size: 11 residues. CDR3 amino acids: CASGGTSTQYF. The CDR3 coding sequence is TGTGCTAGTGGTGGTACTAGCACGCAGTATTTT.

CDR3 nucleotide sequence: TGTGCCAGCAGGGTAGGGACTAGCGGGGGAGAGACCCAGTACTTC. It translates to CASRVGTSGGETQYF. The chain links TRBV2 to TRBJ2-5, with 14 nucleotides matching TRBD2. V shed 6 bases and J 4 bases; nucleotides not matched to a gene: 4. The CDR3 totals 15 residues. In germline, CDR1 is SNHLY, CDR2 FYNNEI.

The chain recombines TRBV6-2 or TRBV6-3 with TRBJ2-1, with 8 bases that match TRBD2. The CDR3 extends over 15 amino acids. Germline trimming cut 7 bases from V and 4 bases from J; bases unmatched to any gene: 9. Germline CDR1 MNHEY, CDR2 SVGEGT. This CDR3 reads CASNPKAGAYNEQFF. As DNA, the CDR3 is TGTGCCAGCAATCCCAAAGCGGGGGCGTACAATGAGCAGTTCTTC.

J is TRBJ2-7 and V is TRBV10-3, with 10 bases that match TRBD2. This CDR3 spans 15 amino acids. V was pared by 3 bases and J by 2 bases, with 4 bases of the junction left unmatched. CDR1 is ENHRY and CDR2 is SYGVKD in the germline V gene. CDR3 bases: TGTGCCATCAGTGACTCTAGCGGGGGAACCTACGAGCAGTACTTC. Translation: CAISDSSGGTYEQYF.

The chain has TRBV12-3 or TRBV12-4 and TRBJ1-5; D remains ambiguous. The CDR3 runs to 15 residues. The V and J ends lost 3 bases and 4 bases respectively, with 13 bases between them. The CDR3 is CASSFQDGLNQPQHF. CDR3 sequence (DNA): TGTGCCAGCAGTTTTCAGGACGGACTTAATCAGCCCCAGCATTTT.

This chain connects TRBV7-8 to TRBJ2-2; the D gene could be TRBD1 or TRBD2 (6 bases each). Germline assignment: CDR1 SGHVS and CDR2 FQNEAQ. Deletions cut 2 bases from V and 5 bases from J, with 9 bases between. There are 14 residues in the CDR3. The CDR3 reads CASSLPGATGELFF. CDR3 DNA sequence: TGTGCCAGCAGCTTACCGGGGGCAACCGGGGAGCTGTTTTTT.

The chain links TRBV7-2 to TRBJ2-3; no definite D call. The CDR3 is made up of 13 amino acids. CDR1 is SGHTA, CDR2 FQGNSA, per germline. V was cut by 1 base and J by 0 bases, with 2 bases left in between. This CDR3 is CASSLDSTDTQYF. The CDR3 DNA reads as TGTGCCAGCAGCTTAGACAGCACAGATACGCAGTATTTT. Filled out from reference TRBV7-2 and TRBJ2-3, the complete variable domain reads GAGVSQSPSNKVTEKGKDVELRCDPISGHTALYWYRQSLGQGLEFLIYFQGNSAPDKSGLPSDRFSAERTGGSVSTLTIQRTQQEDSAVYLCASSLDSTDTQYFGPGTRLTVL.

CDR3 in amino acids: CASSPSPVKETQYF. The CDR3 DNA is TGTGCCAGCAGCCCCTCCCCGGTTAAAGAGACCCAGTACTTC. The chain recombines TRBV7-9 with TRBJ2-5; D remains unclear. Germline CDR1 SEHNR, CDR2 FQNEAQ (reference sequence). CDR3 size: 14 residues. Trimming took 5 bases from V and 3 from J, leaving 13 bases between them.

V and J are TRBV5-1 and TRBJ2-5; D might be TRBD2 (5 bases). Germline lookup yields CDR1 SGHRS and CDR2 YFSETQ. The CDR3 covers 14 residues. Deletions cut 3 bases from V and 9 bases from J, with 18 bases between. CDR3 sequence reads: CASSSEEARGPQYF. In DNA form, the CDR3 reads TGCGCCAGCAGCTCGGAGGAAGCCCGAGGGCCCCAGTACTTC.

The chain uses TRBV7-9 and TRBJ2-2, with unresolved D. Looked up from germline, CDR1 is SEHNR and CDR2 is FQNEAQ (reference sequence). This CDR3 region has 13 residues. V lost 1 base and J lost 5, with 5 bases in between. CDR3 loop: CASSLEWTGELFF. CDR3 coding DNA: TGTGCCAGCAGCTTAGAATGGACCGGGGAGCTGTTTTTT.

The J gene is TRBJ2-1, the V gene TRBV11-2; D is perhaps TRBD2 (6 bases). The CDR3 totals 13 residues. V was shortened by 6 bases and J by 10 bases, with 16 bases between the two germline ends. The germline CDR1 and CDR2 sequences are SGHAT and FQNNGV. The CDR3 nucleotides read TGTGCCAGCAGTTTGCCGGGGCGGGGAGAGCAGTTCTTC. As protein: CASSLPGRGEQFF.

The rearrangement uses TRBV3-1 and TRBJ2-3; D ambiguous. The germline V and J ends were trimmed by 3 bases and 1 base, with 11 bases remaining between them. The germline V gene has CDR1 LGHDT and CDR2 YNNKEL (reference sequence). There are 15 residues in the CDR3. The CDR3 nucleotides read TGTGCCAGCAGCCATGGTGAGGACCGCACAGATACGCAGTATTTT. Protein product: CASSHGEDRTDTQYF.

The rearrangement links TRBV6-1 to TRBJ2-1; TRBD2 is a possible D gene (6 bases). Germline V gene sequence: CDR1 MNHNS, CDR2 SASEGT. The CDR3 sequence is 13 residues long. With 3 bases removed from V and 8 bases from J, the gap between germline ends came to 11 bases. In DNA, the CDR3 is TGTGCCAGCAGTGATCGGGAGTTCGATGAGCAGTTCTTC. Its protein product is CASSDREFDEQFF.

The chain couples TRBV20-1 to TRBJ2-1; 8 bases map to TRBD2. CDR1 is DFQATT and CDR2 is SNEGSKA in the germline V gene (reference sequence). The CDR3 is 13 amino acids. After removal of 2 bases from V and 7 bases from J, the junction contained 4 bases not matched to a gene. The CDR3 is CSARYGGANEQFF. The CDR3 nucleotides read TGCAGTGCTAGATACGGGGGGGCTAATGAGCAGTTCTTC.

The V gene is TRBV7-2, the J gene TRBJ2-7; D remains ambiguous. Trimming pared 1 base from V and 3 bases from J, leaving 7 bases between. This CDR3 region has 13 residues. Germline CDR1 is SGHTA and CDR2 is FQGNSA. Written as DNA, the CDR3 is TGTGCCAGCAGCTTAGGCTCTATCTACGAGCAGTACTTC. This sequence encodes CASSLGSIYEQYF.